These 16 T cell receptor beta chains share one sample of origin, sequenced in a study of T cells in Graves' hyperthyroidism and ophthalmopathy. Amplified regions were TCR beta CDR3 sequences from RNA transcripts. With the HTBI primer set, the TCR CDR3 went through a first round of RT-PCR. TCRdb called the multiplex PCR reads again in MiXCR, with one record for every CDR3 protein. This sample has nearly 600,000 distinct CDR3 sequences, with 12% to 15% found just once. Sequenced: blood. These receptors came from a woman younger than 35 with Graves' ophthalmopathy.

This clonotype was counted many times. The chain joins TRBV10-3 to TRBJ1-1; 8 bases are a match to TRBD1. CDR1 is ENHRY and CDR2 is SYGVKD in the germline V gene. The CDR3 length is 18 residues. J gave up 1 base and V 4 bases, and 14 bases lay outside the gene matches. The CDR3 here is CAISAGRQGFPTNTEAFF. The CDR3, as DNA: TGTGCCATCAGTGCAGGGCGACAGGGGTTCCCAACGAACACTGAAGCTTTCTTT.

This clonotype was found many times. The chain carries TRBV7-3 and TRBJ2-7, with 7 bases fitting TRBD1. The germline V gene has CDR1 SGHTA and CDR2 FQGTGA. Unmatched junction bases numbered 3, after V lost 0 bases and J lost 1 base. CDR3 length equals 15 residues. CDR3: CASSLTGTASYEQYF. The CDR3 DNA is TGTGCCAGCAGCTTAACCGGGACAGCTTCCTACGAGCAGTACTTC.

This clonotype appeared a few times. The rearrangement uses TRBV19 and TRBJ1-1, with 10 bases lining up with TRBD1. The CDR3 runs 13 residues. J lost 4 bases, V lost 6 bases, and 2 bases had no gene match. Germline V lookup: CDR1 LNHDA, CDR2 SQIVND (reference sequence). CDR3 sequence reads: CASRGQGSTEAFF. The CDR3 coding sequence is TGTGCCAGTAGGGGACAGGGGTCCACTGAAGCTTTCTTT.

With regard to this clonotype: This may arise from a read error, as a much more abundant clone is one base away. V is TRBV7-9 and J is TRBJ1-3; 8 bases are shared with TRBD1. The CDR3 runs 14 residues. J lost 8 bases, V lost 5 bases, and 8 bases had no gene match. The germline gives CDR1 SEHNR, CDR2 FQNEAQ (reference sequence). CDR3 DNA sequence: TGTGCCAGCAGCCAAGACAGGGGAAGAGACACCATATATTTT. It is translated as CASSQDRGRDTIYF.

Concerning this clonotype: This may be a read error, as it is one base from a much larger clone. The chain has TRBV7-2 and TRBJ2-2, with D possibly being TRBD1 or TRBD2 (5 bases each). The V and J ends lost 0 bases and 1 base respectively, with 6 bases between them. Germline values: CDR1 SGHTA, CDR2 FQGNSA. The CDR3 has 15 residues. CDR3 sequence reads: CASSLAGENTGELFF. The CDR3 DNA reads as TGTGCCAGCAGCTTAGCGGGGGAGAACACCGGGGAGCTGTTTTTT.

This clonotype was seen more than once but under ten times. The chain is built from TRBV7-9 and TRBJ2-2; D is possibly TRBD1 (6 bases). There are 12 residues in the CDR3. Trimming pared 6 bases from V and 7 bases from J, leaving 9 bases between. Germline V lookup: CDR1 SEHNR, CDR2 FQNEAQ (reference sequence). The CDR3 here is CASSSGVGELFF. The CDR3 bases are TGTGCCAGCAGTTCAGGGGTCGGGGAGCTGTTTTTT.

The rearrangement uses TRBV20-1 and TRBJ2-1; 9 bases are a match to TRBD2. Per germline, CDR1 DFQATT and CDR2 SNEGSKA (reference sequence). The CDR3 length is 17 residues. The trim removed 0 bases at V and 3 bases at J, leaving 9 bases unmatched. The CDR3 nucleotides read TGCAGTGCTAGAGATACTTTCGCGGGAGGGAGCTACAATGAGCAGTTCTTC. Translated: CSARDTFAGGSYNEQFF.

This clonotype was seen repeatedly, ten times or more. CDR3 nucleotides: TGTGCCAGCAGGAGACAGGGCTGGGAGAACACCATATATTTT. Protein product: CASRRQGWENTIYF. The chain is built from TRBV12-3 or TRBV12-4 and TRBJ1-3; 7 nucleotides agree with TRBD1. This CDR3 spans 14 amino acids. With V trimmed by 6 bases and J by 7 bases, 9 bases remained unmatched.

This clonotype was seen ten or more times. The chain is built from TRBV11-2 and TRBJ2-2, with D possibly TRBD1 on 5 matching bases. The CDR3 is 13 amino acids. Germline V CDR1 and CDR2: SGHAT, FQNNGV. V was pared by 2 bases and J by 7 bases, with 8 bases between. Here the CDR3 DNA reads TGTGCCAGCAGCTTAATGGGGCGCGGGGAGCTGTTTTTT. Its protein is CASSLMGRGELFF.

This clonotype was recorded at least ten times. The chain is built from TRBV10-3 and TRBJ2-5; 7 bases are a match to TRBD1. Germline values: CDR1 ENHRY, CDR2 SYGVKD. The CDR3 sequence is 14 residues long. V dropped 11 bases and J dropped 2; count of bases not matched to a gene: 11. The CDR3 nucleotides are TGTGCCTCGGGACAGCCCCGTAGGCAAGAGACCCAGTACTTC. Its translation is CASGQPRRQETQYF.

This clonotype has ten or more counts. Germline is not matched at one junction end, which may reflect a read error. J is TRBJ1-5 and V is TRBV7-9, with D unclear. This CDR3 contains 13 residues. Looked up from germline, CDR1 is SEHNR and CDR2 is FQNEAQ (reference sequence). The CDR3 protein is CASTLTSDHPQHF. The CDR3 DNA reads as TGTGCCAGCACCCTTACCAGCGATCATCCCCAGCATTTT. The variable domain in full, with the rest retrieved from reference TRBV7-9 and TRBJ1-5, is DTGVSQNPRHKITKRGQNVTFRCDPISEHNRLYWYRQTLGQGPEFLTYFQNEAQLEKSRLLSDRFSAERPKGSFSTLEIQRTEQGDSAMYLCASTLTSDHPQHFGDGTRLSIL.

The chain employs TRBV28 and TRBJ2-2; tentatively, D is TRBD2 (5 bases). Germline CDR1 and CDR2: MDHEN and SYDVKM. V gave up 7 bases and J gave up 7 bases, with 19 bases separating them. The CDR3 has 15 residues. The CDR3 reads CASTGFRADVGELFF. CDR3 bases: TGTGCCAGCACGGGATTCCGGGCGGATGTCGGGGAGCTGTTTTTT. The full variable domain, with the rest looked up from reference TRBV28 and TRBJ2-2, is DVKVTQSSRYLVKRTGEKVFLECVQDMDHENMFWYRQDPGLGLRLIYFSYDVKMKEKGDIPEGYSVSREKKERFSLILESASTNQTSMYLCASTGFRADVGELFFGEGSRLTVL.

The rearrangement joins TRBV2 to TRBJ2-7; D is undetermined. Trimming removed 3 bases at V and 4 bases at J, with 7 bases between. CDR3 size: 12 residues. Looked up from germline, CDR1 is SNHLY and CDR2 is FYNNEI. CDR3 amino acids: CASSEDTYEQYF. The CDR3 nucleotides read TGTGCCAGCAGTGAGGATACGTACGAGCAGTACTTC.

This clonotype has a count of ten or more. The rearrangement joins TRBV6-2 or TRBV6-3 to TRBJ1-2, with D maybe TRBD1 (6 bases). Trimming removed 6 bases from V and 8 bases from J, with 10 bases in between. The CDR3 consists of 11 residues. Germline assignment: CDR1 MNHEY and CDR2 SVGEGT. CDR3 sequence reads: CASRTGRGYTF. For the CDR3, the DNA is TGTGCCAGCAGGACAGGACGAGGCTACACCTTC.

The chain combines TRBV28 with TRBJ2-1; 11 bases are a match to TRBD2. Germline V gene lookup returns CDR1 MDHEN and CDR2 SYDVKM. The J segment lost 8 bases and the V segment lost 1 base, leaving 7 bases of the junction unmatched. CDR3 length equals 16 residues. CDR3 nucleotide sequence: TGTGCCAGCAGTTTATCCCGGACTAGCGGGTACGATGAGCAGTTCTTC. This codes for CASSLSRTSGYDEQFF. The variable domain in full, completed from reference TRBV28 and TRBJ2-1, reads DVKVTQSSRYLVKRTGEKVFLECVQDMDHENMFWYRQDPGLGLRLIYFSYDVKMKEKGDIPEGYSVSREKKERFSLILESASTNQTSMYLCASSLSRTSGYDEQFFGPGTRLTVL.

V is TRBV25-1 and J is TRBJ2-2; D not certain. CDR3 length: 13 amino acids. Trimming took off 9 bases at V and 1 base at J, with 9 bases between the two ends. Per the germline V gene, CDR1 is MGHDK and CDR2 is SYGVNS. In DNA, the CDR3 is TGTGCCAGTCTTTTACAGAACACCGGGGAGCTGTTTTTT. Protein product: CASLLQNTGELFF. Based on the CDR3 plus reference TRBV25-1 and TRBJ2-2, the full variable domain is EADIYQTPRYLVIGTGKKITLECSQTMGHDKMYWYQQDPGMELHLIHYSYGVNSTEKGDLSSESTVSRIRTEHFPLTLESARPSHTSQYLCASLLQNTGELFFGEGSRLTVL.